This T cell receptor (beta chain) is drawn from a study of OX40 agonist ivuxolimab in advanced cancers. Study background: Patients in the trial were receiving intravenous ivuxolimab every 2 weeks, at doses of 0.01 to 10 mg/kg. People who had prior anti-PD-1, anti-PD-L1 or anti-CTLA-4 therapy could take part, and under 45% had some.

General study points: The mean number of expanded clones was higher in CD8+ T cells than in CD4+.

Profiled with immunoSEQ multiplex PCR; TCRdb holds only in-frame clones, not every one. The data hold roughly 100,000 clones, with over 80% observed a single time. Per germline, CDR1 SGDLS and CDR2 YYNGEE. The CDR3 is made up of 16 amino acids. V lost 4 bases to trimming and J lost 2 bases; unmatched junction nucleotides: 8. Regarding this clone: Antigen unknown.

Sequenced material: CD4+ or CD8+ T cells sorted from blood, taken in a trial of the OX40 agonist ivuxolimab. The genes are TRBV9 and TRBJ2-3, with 9 nucleotides matching TRBD1. The clonotype comes from an adult with an advanced solid tumor such as melanoma, head and neck, liver or kidney cancer. The CDR3 region is CASSLGGTGNTDTQYF. For the CDR3, the DNA is TGTGCCAGCAGCCTGGGCGGGACAGGGAACACAGATACGCAGTATTTT.